This T cell receptor beta chain originates from a study of control samples from healthy donors and cancer patients. Assay used: immunoSEQ multiplex PCR; TCRdb lists only in-frame clones, some missing. The sample includes 120,000 or so clones, over 80% seen only once; the top ten take just under 0.6%. Sequenced sample: PBMCs. The clonotype was recovered from a man older than 75 with head and neck cancer.

CDR3 nucleotide sequence: TGTGCCATCAGTGTTAAATTGATTGGGGACGGCACCATATATTTT. Amino acids: CAISVKLIGDGTIYF. V is TRBV10-3 and J is TRBJ1-3; D is perhaps TRBD1 (5 bases). Per the germline V gene, CDR1 is ENHRY and CDR2 is SYGVKD. The CDR3 is made up of 15 amino acids. Trimming took 4 bases from V and 9 from J, leaving 19 bases between them.